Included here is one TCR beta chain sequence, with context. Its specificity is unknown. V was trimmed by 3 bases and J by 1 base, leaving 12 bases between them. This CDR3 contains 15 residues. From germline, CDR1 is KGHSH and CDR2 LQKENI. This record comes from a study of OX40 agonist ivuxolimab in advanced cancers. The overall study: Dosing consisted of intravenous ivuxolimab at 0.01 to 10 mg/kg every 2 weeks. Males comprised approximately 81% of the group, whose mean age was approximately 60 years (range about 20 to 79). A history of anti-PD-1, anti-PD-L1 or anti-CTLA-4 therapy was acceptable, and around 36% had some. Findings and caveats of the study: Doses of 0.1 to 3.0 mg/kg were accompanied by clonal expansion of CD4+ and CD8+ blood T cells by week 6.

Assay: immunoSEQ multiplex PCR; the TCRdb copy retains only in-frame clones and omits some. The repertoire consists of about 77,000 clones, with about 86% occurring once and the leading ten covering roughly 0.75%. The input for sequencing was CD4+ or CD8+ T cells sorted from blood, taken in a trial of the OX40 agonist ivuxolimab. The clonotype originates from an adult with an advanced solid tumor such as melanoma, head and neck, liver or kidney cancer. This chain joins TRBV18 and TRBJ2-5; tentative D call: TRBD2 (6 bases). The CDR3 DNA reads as TGTGCCAGCTCACCCATGGGGGGACTCCAAGAGACCCAGTACTTC. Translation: CASSPMGGLQETQYF.